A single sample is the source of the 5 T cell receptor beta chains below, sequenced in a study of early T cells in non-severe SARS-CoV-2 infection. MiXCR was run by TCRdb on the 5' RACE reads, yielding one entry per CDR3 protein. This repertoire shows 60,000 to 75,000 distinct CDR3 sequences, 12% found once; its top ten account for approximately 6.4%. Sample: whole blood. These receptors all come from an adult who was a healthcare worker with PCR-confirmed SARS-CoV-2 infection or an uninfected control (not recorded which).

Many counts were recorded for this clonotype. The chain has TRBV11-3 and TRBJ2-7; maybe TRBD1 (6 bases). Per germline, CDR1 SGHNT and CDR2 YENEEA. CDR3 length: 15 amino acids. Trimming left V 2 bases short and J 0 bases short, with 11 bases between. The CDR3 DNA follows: TGTGCCAGCAGCTTAATGAGGGGGAGCTCCTACGAGCAGTACTTC. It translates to CASSLMRGSSYEQYF.

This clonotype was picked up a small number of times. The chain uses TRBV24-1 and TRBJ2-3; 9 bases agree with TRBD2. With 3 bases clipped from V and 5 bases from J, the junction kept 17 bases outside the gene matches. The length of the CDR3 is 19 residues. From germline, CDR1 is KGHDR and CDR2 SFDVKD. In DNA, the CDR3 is TGTGCCACCAGTGATGCTGCCGGTGGGGAGCGGGGGGAATTAGATACGCAGTATTTT. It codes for CATSDAAGGERGELDTQYF.

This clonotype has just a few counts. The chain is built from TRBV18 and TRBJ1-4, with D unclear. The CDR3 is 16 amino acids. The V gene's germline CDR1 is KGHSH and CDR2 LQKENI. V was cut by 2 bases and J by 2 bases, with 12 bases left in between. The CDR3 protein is CASSPRAPSTNEKLFF. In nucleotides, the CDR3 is TGTGCCAGCTCACCAAGGGCGCCTTCTACTAATGAAAAACTGTTTTTT.

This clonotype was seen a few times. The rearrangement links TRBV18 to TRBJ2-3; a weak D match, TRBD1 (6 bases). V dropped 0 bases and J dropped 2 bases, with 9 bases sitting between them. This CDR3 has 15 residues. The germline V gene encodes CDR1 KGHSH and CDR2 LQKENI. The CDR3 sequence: CASSPPGTNTDTQYF. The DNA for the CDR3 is TGTGCCAGCTCACCACCCGGGACAAACACAGATACGCAGTATTTT. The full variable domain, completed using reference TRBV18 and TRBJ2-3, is NAGVMQNPRHLVRRRGQEARLRCSPMKGHSHVYWYRQLPEEGLKFMVYLQKENIIDESGMPKERFSAEFPKEGPSILRIQQVVRGDSAAYFCASSPPGTNTDTQYFGPGTRLTVL.

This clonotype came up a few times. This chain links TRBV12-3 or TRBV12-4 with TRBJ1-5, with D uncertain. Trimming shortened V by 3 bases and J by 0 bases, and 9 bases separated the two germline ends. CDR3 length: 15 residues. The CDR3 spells CASSFDPYSNQPQHF. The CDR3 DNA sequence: TGTGCCAGCAGTTTTGACCCTTATAGCAATCAGCCCCAGCATTTT.